The T cell receptor beta chain described here comes from a study of control samples from healthy donors and cancer patients. TCRdb keeps only in-frame clones here, not all; method: immunoSEQ multiplex PCR. The table includes about 76,000 clones, around 90% detected once. The CDR3 is 14 residues long. J gave up 3 bases and V 3 bases, and 2 bases lay outside the gene matches. CDR1 SGHTA and CDR2 FQGNSA come from the germline V gene. This chain links TRBV7-2 with TRBJ2-1, with TRBD2 matching over 7 bases. Sequencing was done on a sample of PBMCs. The receptor comes from a woman between 50 and 59 years old with colorectal cancer. The CDR3 bases are TGTGCCAGCAGCTTGAGCGGGGTCTACAATGAGCAGTTCTTC. Amino acid sequence: CASSLSGVYNEQFF. The complete variable domain, with remaining parts taken from reference TRBV7-2 and TRBJ2-1, reads GAGVSQSPSNKVTEKGKDVELRCDPISGHTALYWYRQSLGQGLEFLIYFQGNSAPDKSGLPSDRFSAERTGGSVSTLTIQRTQQEDSAVYLCASSLSGVYNEQFFGPGTRLTVL.